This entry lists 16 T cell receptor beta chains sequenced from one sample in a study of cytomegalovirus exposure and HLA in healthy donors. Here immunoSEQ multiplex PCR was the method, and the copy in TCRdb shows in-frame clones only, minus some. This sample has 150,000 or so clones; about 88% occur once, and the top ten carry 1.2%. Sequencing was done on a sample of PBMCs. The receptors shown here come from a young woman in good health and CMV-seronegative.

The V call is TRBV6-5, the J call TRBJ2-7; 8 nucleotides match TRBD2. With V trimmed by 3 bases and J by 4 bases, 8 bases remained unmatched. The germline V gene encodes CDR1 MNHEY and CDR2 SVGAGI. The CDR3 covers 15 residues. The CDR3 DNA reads TGTGCCAGCAGTTATCAGCGGGGGAGTTCGTACGAGCAGTACTTC. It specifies CASSYQRGSSYEQYF.

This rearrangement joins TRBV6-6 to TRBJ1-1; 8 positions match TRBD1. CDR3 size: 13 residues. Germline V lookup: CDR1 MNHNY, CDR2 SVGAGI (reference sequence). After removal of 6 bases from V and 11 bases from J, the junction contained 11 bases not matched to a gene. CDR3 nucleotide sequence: TGTGCCAGCAGGCGACCCGAGGACAGGGAGGCTTTCTTT. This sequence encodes CASRRPEDREAFF.

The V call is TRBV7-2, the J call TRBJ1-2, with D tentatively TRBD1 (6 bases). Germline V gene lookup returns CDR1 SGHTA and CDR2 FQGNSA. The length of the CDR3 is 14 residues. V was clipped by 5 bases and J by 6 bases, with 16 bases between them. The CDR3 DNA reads TGTGCCAGCAGCCCGTGGGGCAGGGGAGATGGCTACACCTTC. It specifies CASSPWGRGDGYTF.

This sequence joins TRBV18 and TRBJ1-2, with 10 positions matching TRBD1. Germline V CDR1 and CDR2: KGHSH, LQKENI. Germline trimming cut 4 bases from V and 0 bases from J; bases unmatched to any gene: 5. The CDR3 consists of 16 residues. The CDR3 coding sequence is TGTGCCAGCTCACGCTGGGACAGGGGAGCTAACTATGGCTACACCTTC. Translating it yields CASSRWDRGANYGYTF. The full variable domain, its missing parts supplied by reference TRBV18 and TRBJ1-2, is NAGVMQNPRHLVRRRGQEARLRCSPMKGHSHVYWYRQLPEEGLKFMVYLQKENIIDESGMPKERFSAEFPKEGPSILRIQQVVRGDSAAYFCASSRWDRGANYGYTFGSGTRLTVV.

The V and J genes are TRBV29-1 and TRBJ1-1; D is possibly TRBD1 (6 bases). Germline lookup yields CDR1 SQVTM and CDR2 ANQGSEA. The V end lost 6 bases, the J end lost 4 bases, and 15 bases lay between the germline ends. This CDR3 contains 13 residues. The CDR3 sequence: CSVGPQQGTEAFF. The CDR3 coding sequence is TGCAGCGTGGGCCCGCAACAGGGCACTGAAGCTTTCTTT.

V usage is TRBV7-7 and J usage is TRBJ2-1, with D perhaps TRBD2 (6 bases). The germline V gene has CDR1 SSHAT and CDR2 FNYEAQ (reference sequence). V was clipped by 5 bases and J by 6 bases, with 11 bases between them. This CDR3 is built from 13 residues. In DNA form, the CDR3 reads TGTGCCAGCAGCCCTGTGGGGGGCAATGAGCAGTTCTTC. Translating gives CASSPVGGNEQFF.

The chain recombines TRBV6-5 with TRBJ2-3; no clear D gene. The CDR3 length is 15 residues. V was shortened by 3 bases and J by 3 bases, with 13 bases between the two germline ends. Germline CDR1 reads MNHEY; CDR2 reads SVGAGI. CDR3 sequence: CASSYSTAKTDTQYF. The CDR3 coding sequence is TGTGCCAGCAGTTATAGCACGGCAAAGACAGATACGCAGTATTTT.

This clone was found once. The CDR3 DNA follows: TGTGCCAGCAGCTTAGGTCGCGGAGAAACCACCCAAGAGACCCAGTACTTC. It translates to CASSLGRGETTQETQYF. The chain is built from TRBV7-6 and TRBJ2-5; D ambiguous. This CDR3 spans 17 amino acids. V was cut by 1 base and J by 1 base, with 16 bases left in between. Germline CDR1 is SGHVS and CDR2 is FNYEAQ.

This chain's CDR3 is CASSLVGQVLGPQHF. The CDR3 region has the DNA TGTGCCAGCAGCTTAGTCGGACAGGTTTTGGGGCCCCAGCATTTT. The rearrangement uses TRBV7-2 and TRBJ1-5, with 7 bases aligning to TRBD1. CDR1 and CDR2 from the germline V gene are SGHTA and FQGNSA. V was pared by 1 base and J by 9 bases, with 9 bases of the junction left unmatched. There are 15 residues in the CDR3.

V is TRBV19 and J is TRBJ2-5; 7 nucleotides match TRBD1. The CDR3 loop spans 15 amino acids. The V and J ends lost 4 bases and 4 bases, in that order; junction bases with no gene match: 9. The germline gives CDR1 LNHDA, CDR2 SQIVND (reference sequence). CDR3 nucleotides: TGTGCCAGTAGTACATCAGACAGGGTTGGAGAGACCCAGTACTTC. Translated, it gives CASSTSDRVGETQYF.

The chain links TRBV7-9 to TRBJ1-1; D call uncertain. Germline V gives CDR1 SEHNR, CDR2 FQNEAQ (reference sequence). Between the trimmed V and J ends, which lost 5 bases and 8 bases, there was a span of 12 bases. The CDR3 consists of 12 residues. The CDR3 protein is CASSPGPNEAFF. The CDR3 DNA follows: TGTGCCAGCAGCCCAGGTCCCAACGAAGCTTTCTTT.

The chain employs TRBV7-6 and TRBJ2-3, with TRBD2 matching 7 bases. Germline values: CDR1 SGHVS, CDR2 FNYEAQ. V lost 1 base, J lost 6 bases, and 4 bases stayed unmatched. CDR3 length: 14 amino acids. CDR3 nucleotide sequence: TGTGCCAGCAGCTTAGGGGGGGGAGGGGATACGCAGTATTTT. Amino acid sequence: CASSLGGGGDTQYF.

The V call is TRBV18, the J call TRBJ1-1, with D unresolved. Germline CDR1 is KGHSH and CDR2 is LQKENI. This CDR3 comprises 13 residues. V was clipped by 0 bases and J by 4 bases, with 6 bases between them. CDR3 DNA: TGTGCCAGCTCACCACCGAGCCGCACTGAAGCTTTCTTT. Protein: CASSPPSRTEAFF.

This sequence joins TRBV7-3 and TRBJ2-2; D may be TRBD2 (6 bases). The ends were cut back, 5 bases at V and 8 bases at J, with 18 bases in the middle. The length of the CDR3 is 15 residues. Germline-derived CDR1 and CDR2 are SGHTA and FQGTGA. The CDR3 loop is CASSPFGGSLGELFF. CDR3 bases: TGTGCCAGCAGCCCCTTCGGGGGATCTCTGGGGGAGCTGTTTTTT.

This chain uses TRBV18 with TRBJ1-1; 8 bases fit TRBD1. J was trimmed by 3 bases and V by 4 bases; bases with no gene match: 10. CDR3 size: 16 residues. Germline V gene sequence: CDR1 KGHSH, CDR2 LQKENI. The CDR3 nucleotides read TGTGCCAGCTCACTTCAGGACAGGGAAGGGTACACTGAAGCTTTCTTT. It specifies CASSLQDREGYTEAFF.

CDR3 sequence reads: CASGLGTGAYEQYF. The CDR3 bases are TGTGCTAGTGGCCTCGGGACAGGAGCCTACGAGCAGTACTTC. J is TRBJ2-7 and V is TRBV12-5; the match to TRBD1 covers 8 bases. Germline CDR1 is LGHNT and CDR2 is FRNRAP. The length of the CDR3 is 14 residues. V shed 6 bases and J 2 bases; nucleotides not matched to a gene: 6.